What follows describes a single T cell receptor (beta chain). Repertoires were generated with immunoSEQ multiplex PCR, while TCRdb's copy carries only in-frame clones and drops some. The sample has 250,000 or so clones; 80% to 90% are singletons. This sample was taken from a study of blood T cell repertoires in COVID-19. This CDR3 has 15 amino acids. The germline CDR1 and CDR2 sequences are WSHSY and SAAADI. Trimming removed 6 bases from V and 6 bases from J, with 17 bases in between. The chain employs TRBV10-2 and TRBJ2-2, with a tentative D call TRBD2 (6 bases). This TCR was recovered from a woman aged 50 to 65 who had been exposed to COVID-19. Material for sequencing was PBMCs or T cells enriched from blood (not recorded which). CDR3 loop: CASRDWGLSAGELFF. The DNA of the CDR3 is TGCGCCAGCAGAGACTGGGGACTGTCGGCCGGGGAGCTGTTTTTT.